The 28 T cell receptor beta chains reported below all come from one sample, sequenced in a study of T cell clonotyping in hematopoietic cell transplantation. Libraries were prepared by immunoSEQ multiplex PCR; TCRdb keeps only in-frame clonotypes and omits some of them. Here the sample spans 25,000 to 30,000 clones, roughly 85% being singletons. Time point meaning: recipient sample about 28 days before transplant, after cytoreduction. This specimen was peripheral blood mononuclear cells, taken before stem cell transplant. The origin of the receptors is a man aged 35 to 55 with acute myeloid leukemia. Some clones in this sample may be carry-over from other donors' samples.

The chain combines TRBV7-6 with TRBJ1-3, with 7 bases matching TRBD1. Germline V CDR1 and CDR2: SGHVS, FNYEAQ. With V trimmed by 6 bases and J by 4 bases, 9 bases remained unmatched. This CDR3 comprises 15 residues. The CDR3: CASSQEGALGNTIYF. DNA for the CDR3: TGTGCCAGCAGTCAGGAGGGGGCGTTGGGAAACACCATATATTTT.

The chain carries TRBV11-3 and TRBJ2-3; no reliable D call. V was pared by 2 bases and J by 2 bases, with 11 bases between. Germline V gene lookup returns CDR1 SGHNT and CDR2 YENEEA. The CDR3 is 15 residues long. The CDR3 loop reads CASSLRLGSTDTQYF. The CDR3 DNA is TGTGCCAGCAGCTTACGTCTAGGATCCACAGATACGCAGTATTTT.

The J gene is TRBJ2-6, the V gene TRBV25-1, with D hard to call. V lost 6 bases to trimming and J lost 0 bases, with 6 bases between them. The CDR3 loop spans 14 amino acids. Germline values: CDR1 MGHDK, CDR2 SYGVNS. CDR3 amino acids: CASSWTSGANVLTF. Written as DNA, the CDR3 is TGTGCCAGCAGCTGGACCTCTGGGGCCAACGTCCTGACTTTC. The whole variable domain, filled in from reference TRBV25-1 and TRBJ2-6, reads EADIYQTPRYLVIGTGKKITLECSQTMGHDKMYWYQQDPGMELHLIHYSYGVNSTEKGDLSSESTVSRIRTEHFPLTLESARPSHTSQYLCASSWTSGANVLTFGAGSRLTVL.

The J gene is TRBJ1-1, the V gene TRBV5-1; TRBD1 matches 7 bases. V trimming: 0 bases; J trimming: 0 bases; junction bases outside the gene matches: 2. CDR3 length equals 15 residues. CDR1 and CDR2 (germline): SGHRS, YFSETQ. The CDR3 DNA sequence: TGCGCCAGCAGCTTGGCACAGGGGCTGAACACTGAAGCTTTCTTT. This gives the protein CASSLAQGLNTEAFF.

V is TRBV5-1 and J is TRBJ2-2, with 9 nucleotides matching TRBD1. Germline trimming cut 0 bases from V and 0 bases from J; bases unmatched to any gene: 0. The CDR3 contains 16 residues. Germline V gene lookup returns CDR1 SGHRS and CDR2 YFSETQ. The CDR3, as DNA: TGCGCCAGCAGCTTGGGACAGGGGGCGAACACCGGGGAGCTGTTTTTT. The encoded protein is CASSLGQGANTGELFF.

The chain links TRBV6-5 to TRBJ1-1; a weak D match, TRBD1 (5 bases). The CDR3 consists of 13 residues. CDR1 and CDR2 (germline): MNHEY, SVGAGI. With 2 bases removed from V and 3 bases from J, the gap between germline ends came to 7 bases. In nucleotides, the CDR3 is TGTGCCAGCAGTTACCGGGGGGACACTGAAGCTTTCTTT. Encoded protein: CASSYRGDTEAFF.

The rearrangement links TRBV5-8 to TRBJ1-5; D unresolved. This CDR3 has 15 amino acids. CDR1 SGHTS and CDR2 YDEGEE come from the germline V gene. Trimming pared 3 bases from V and 3 bases from J, leaving 13 bases between. CDR3 in DNA: TGTGCCAGCAGCTGGGTTCGGTTAAACAATCAGCCCCAGCATTTT. Protein product: CASSWVRLNNQPQHF.

The chain recombines TRBV11-3 with TRBJ2-7; 9 bases fit TRBD2. The CDR3 sequence is 14 residues long. V was pared by 2 bases and J by 7 bases, with 6 bases of the junction left unmatched. Germline CDR1 reads SGHNT; CDR2 reads YENEEA. DNA of the CDR3: TGTGCCAGCAGCTTAATGGGACTAGCAGGGGAGCAGTACTTC. Amino acids: CASSLMGLAGEQYF. The complete variable domain, with remaining parts taken from reference TRBV11-3 and TRBJ2-7, reads EAGVVQSPRYKIIEKKQPVAFWCNPISGHNTLYWYLQNLGQGPELLIRYENEEAVDDSQLPKDRFSAERLKGVDSTLKIQPAELGDSAVYLCASSLMGLAGEQYFGPGTRLTVT.

V gene TRBV7-6 combines with J gene TRBJ2-7, with 10 bases aligning to TRBD2. The CDR3 covers 16 residues. V shed 1 base, J shed 4 bases, and the junction held 7 bases outside the gene matches. The germline V gene encodes CDR1 SGHVS and CDR2 FNYEAQ. DNA of the CDR3: TGTGCCAGCAGCTTAGGCCCCGCAGCGGGAGGGTACGAGCAGTACTTC. It is translated as CASSLGPAAGGYEQYF.

J is TRBJ2-3 and V is TRBV19, with TRBD1 matching over 9 bases. J lost 3 bases, V lost 5 bases, and 9 bases had no gene match. Germline CDR1 is LNHDA and CDR2 is SQIVND (reference sequence). The length of the CDR3 is 16 residues. The CDR3 sequence: CASSFPGTGLTDTQYF. Written as DNA, the CDR3 is TGTGCCAGTAGTTTCCCCGGGACAGGGTTGACAGATACGCAGTATTTT.

The V call is TRBV28, the J call TRBJ2-6; TRBD1 agrees at 8 bases. Germline CDR1 MDHEN, CDR2 SYDVKM. With 6 bases clipped from V and 4 bases from J, the junction kept 14 bases outside the gene matches. This CDR3 region has 18 residues. The CDR3 is CASSTRDRSFSGANVLTF. CDR3 coding DNA: TGTGCCAGCAGCACCCGGGACAGGAGTTTCAGCGGGGCCAACGTCCTGACTTTC.

CDR3 coding DNA: TGTGCCAGCAGCCAAGATCCGGGGTGGGGGCATGAAAAACTGTTTTTT. Amino acid sequence: CASSQDPGWGHEKLFF. V is TRBV4-2 and J is TRBJ1-4; a weak D match, TRBD1 (6 bases). V was trimmed by 0 bases and J by 6 bases, leaving 14 bases between them. The CDR3 contains 16 residues. Per the germline V gene, CDR1 is LGHNA and CDR2 is YNFKEQ.

The chain combines TRBV5-4 with TRBJ1-4; TRBD1 matches 8 bases. The CDR3 is 15 residues long. In germline, CDR1 is SGHNT, CDR2 YYREEE (reference sequence). The J segment lost 8 bases and the V segment lost 4 bases, leaving 10 bases of the junction unmatched. For the CDR3, the DNA is TGTGCCAGCAGCCAAGGACAGGGAGGTTTCGAAAAACTGTTTTTT. Amino acid sequence: CASSQGQGGFEKLFF.

The V gene is TRBV6-6, the J gene TRBJ2-7; TRBD1 agrees at 7 bases. Germline V gene sequence: CDR1 MNHNY, CDR2 SVGAGI (reference sequence). Unmatched junction bases numbered 13, after V lost 2 bases and J lost 9 bases. The CDR3 totals 15 residues. Here the CDR3 DNA reads TGTGCCAGCAGTTACGCACAGGGGACCTACTATGCGCAGTACTTC. It yields the protein CASSYAQGTYYAQYF.

The chain uses TRBV5-6 and TRBJ1-2, with D unclear. CDR1 and CDR2 (germline): SGHDT, YYEEEE. The CDR3 length is 14 residues. Trimming stripped 3 bases from V and 8 bases from J, with 17 bases between. The chain's CDR3 is CASSWVAKKAGYTF. CDR3 nucleotide sequence: TGTGCCAGCAGCTGGGTCGCGAAAAAGGCCGGCTACACCTTC.

V and J are TRBV4-1 and TRBJ1-1; D not certain. The CDR3 runs to 15 residues. Per germline, CDR1 MGHRA and CDR2 YSYEKL. V lost 0 bases and J lost 6, with 14 bases in between. The CDR3 region is CASSQERRRFSEAFF. DNA for the CDR3: TGCGCCAGCAGCCAAGAGAGGCGGAGGTTCTCTGAAGCTTTCTTT.

This clone came up once. The chain joins TRBV9 to TRBJ2-1, with D maybe TRBD1 (5 bases). The germline V gene encodes CDR1 SGDLS and CDR2 YYNGEE. The CDR3 has 16 amino acids. V lost 3 bases, J lost 0 bases, and 13 bases lay in between. Written as DNA, the CDR3 is TGTGCCAGCAGCGGAAGGGGCCTGCGCTCCTACAATGAGCAGTTCTTC. Its protein is CASSGRGLRSYNEQFF.

The chain joins TRBV5-6 to TRBJ2-7; D is undetermined. This CDR3 region has 14 residues. The V end lost 2 bases, the J end lost 5 bases, and 14 bases lay between the germline ends. Germline loops: CDR1 SGHDT, CDR2 YYEEEE. CDR3 bases: TGTGCCAGCAGCTTACGGCTCGTCGGCCACGAGCAGTACTTC. Translating gives CASSLRLVGHEQYF.

The chain is built from TRBV7-2 and TRBJ2-1, with D possibly being TRBD1 (5 bases). The CDR3 consists of 14 residues. Germline CDR1 reads SGHTA; CDR2 reads FQGNSA. Trimming cost V 1 base and J 3 bases, with 7 bases left between them. CDR3 amino acids: CASSLVTVYNEQFF. The CDR3 nucleotides are TGTGCCAGCAGCTTAGTGACAGTCTACAATGAGCAGTTCTTC.

The V call is TRBV2, the J call TRBJ1-5; tentatively, D is TRBD1 (5 bases). Trimming took off 3 bases at V and 3 bases at J, with 12 bases between the two ends. The CDR3 has 15 residues. Germline-derived CDR1 and CDR2 are SNHLY and FYNNEI. The chain's CDR3 is CASSDMPGHNQPQHF. CDR3 sequence (DNA): TGTGCCAGCAGTGACATGCCAGGGCACAATCAGCCCCAGCATTTT.

The chain couples TRBV21-1 to TRBJ1-1; TRBD1 was called by the table and not checked on the DNA. TRBV21-1 is classified as a pseudogene. The CDR3 is 16 residues long. CDR3 in amino acids: CASSKLPGQGDTEAFF. CDR3 DNA: TGTGCCAGCAGCAAGCTTCCGGGACAGGGGGACACTGAAGCTTTCTTT.

This chain joins TRBV27 and TRBJ2-6; no firm D call. CDR3 length: 14 residues. Germline assignment: CDR1 MNHEY and CDR2 SMNVEV (reference sequence). Trimming shortened V by 8 bases and J by 1 base, and 9 bases separated the two germline ends. The CDR3 DNA reads TGTGCCAGCGGAAGGGAATCTGGGGCCAACGTCCTGACTTTC. Amino acids: CASGRESGANVLTF.

The chain is built from TRBV11-2 and TRBJ1-1; a weak D match, TRBD1 (6 bases). The CDR3 is made up of 13 amino acids. The ends were cut back, 4 bases at V and 6 bases at J, with 12 bases in the middle. CDR1 and CDR2 (germline): SGHAT, FQNNGV. CDR3 region: CASSYSGAAEAFF. Here the CDR3 DNA reads TGTGCCAGCAGCTACTCAGGGGCCGCTGAAGCTTTCTTT.

V is TRBV19 and J is TRBJ2-2; D gene ambiguous. The germline V and J ends were trimmed by 4 bases and 5 bases, with 14 bases remaining between them. CDR1 is LNHDA and CDR2 is SQIVND in the germline V gene (reference sequence). CDR3 size: 15 residues. CDR3 region: CASSKAGGRTGELFF. The CDR3 region has the DNA TGTGCCAGTAGTAAGGCAGGCGGAAGAACCGGGGAGCTGTTTTTT.

The J gene is TRBJ2-1, the V gene TRBV2; D is uncertain. CDR1 and CDR2 (germline): SNHLY, FYNNEI. This CDR3 contains 13 residues. Trimming took 5 bases from V and 7 from J, leaving 12 bases between them. This CDR3 reads CASSTWVQNEQFF. CDR3 DNA: TGTGCCAGCAGTACTTGGGTTCAAAATGAGCAGTTCTTC.

This clone is medium-sized. This chain links TRBV11-3 with TRBJ2-2; maybe TRBD2 (6 bases). The ends were cut back, 3 bases at V and 6 bases at J, with 8 bases in the middle. Germline-derived CDR1 and CDR2 are SGHNT and YENEEA. The CDR3 sequence is 13 residues long. As DNA, the CDR3 is TGTGCCAGCAGCTTGCGGGACCCCGGGGAGCTGTTTTTT. Translating it yields CASSLRDPGELFF.

CDR3 region: CASSFRDRGAGELFF. CDR3 sequence (DNA): TGTGCCAGCAGTTTCCGGGACAGGGGGGCGGGGGAGCTGTTTTTT. This chain uses TRBV28 with TRBJ2-2, with 11 positions matching TRBD1. Germline trimming cut 3 bases from V and 8 bases from J; bases unmatched to any gene: 5. The germline V gene encodes CDR1 MDHEN and CDR2 SYDVKM. The CDR3 consists of 15 residues.

V usage is TRBV6-5 and J usage is TRBJ2-2, with D unresolved. Germline CDR1 and CDR2: MNHEY and SVGAGI. V lost 0 bases, J lost 7 bases, and 12 bases lay in between. The length of the CDR3 is 15 residues. CDR3 region: CASSYSWPAIGELFF. For the CDR3, the DNA is TGTGCCAGCAGTTACTCGTGGCCAGCGATCGGGGAGCTGTTTTTT.